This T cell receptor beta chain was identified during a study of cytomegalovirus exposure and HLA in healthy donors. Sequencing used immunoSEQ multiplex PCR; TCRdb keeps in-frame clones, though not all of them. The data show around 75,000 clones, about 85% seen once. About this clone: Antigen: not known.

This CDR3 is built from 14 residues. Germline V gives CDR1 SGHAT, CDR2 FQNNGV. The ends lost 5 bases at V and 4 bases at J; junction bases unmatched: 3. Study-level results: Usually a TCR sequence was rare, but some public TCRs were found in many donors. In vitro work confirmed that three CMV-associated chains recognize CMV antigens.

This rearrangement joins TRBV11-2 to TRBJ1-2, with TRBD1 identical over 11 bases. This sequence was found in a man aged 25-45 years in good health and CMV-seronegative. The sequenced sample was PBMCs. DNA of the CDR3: TGTGCCAGCAGCGTCGGGACAGGGGGCTATGGCTACACCTTC. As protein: CASSVGTGGYGYTF.